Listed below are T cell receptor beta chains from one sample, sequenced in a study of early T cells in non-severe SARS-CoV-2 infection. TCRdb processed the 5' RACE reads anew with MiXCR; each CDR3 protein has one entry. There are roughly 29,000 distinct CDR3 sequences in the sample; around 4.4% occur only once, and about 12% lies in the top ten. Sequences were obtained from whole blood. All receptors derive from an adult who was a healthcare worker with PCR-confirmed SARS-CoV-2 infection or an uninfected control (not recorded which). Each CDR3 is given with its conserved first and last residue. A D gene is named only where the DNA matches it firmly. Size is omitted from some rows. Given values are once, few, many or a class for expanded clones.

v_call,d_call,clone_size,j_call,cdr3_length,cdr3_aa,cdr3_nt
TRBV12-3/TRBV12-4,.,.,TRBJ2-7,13,CASSLSQGNEQYF,TGTGCCAGCAGTTTAAGCCAGGGCAACGAGCAGTACTTC
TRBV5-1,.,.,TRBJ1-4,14,CATAPTSTNEKLFF,TGCGCCACCGCCCCCACATCGACTAATGAAAAACTGTTTTTT
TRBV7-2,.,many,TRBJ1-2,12,CASSLNNYGYTF,TGTGCCAGCAGCTTAAATAACTATGGCTACACCTTC
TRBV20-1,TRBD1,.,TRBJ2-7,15,CSARERLRQGHEQYF,TGCAGTGCTAGAGAGCGCCTAAGACAGGGCCACGAGCAGTACTTC
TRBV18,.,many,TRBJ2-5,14,CASSPPGTAETQYF,TGTGCCAGCTCACCACCCGGTACTGCGGAGACCCAGTACTTC
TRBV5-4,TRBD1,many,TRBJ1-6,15,CASSEDRVAGSPLHF,TGTGCCAGCAGCGAAGACAGGGTGGCTGGGTCACCCCTCCACTTT
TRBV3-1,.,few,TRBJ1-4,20,CASSQDRVGRVRGKNEKLFF,TGTGCCAGCAGCCAAGATAGGGTCGGCAGGGTCAGGGGCAAAAATGAAAAACTGTTTTTT
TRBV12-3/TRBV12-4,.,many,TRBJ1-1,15,CASSNNRAGAAEAFF,TGTGCCAGCAGTAATAACAGGGCGGGGGCCGCTGAAGCTTTCTTT
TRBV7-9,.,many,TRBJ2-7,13,CASRAGAGYEQYF,TGTGCCAGCAGGGCAGGGGCAGGCTACGAGCAGTACTTC
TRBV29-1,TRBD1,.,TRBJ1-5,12,CSVRDSNQPQHF,TGCAGCGTTCGGGACAGTAATCAGCCCCAGCATTTT
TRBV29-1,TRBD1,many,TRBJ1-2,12,CSVVRGTDGYTF,TGCAGCGTTGTTCGGGGGACAGATGGCTACACCTTC
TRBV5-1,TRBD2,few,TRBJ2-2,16,CASSPGLADYTGELFF,TGCGCCAGCAGCCCGGGACTAGCGGATTACACCGGGGAGCTGTTTTTT
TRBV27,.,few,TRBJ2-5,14,CASSSQGYQETQYF,TGTGCCAGCAGTTCTCAGGGGTACCAAGAGACCCAGTACTTC